A single sample gave rise to the 20 T cell receptor beta chains below, sequenced in a study of T cells in women clearing cervical HPV infection. The data were produced by immunoSEQ multiplex PCR, yet TCRdb's version contains in-frame clones alone and is incomplete. Listed are 20,000 to 25,000 clones; 2% to 3% falls within the top ten. The sample taken for sequencing was blood buffy coat. These receptors were obtained from a woman between 18 and 70 years old with a cervical HPV16 infection that either progressed to CIN3+ or cleared (not recorded which).

Notes on this clone: The read is 3 residues too short to cover the CDR3 end, so that end is filled in from the germline J gene. This chain uses TRBV18 with TRBJ2-2, with D unresolved. The CDR3 covers 14 residues. The germline gives CDR1 KGHSH, CDR2 LQKENI. The CDR3 region is CASSPGLLSEKLFF. CDR3 bases read: TGTGCCAGCTCACCGGGCCTCTTGTCTGAAAAG.

Turning to this clone: The read ends 3 residues early relative to the CDR3; the germline J gene fills the gap. The V call is TRBV7-3, the J call TRBJ1-4; maybe TRBD1 (5 bases). The CDR3 is 17 amino acids. Per the germline V gene, CDR1 is SGHTA and CDR2 is FQGTGA. CDR3 sequence reads: CASSVTSGNSGANVLFF. The CDR3 DNA, read in part, is TGTGCCAGCAGCGTGACTAGCGGGAACTCTGGGGCCAACGTA.

As regards this clone: The read ends 3 residues early relative to the CDR3; the germline J gene fills the gap. The chain recombines TRBV25-1 with TRBJ1-1, with D unclear. The CDR3 is 13 residues long. Germline values: CDR1 MGHDK, CDR2 SYGVNS. Trimming pared 1 base from V and 1 base from J, leaving 4 bases between. The sequenced part of the CDR3 DNA is TGTGCCAGCAGTGAATTGCGGAACACTGAA. Translation gives CASSELRNTE. The complete CDR3 protein is CASSELRNTEAFF.

Comments on this clone: Coverage ceases 3 residues before the CDR3 finishes, and the germline J gene fills in the end. V is TRBV19 and J is TRBJ1-2; maybe TRBD1 (6 bases). Germline lookup yields CDR1 LNHDA and CDR2 SQIVND (reference sequence). This CDR3 region has 12 residues. The V end lost 11 bases, the J end lost 6 bases, and 16 bases lay between the germline ends. The CDR3 DNA, read in part, is TGTGCCGACCGGGACATTTTGCATGGC. As protein: CADRDILHG. The complete CDR3 reads CADRDILHGYTF.

Notes on this clone: The CDR3 end falls 3 residues outside the read, so it is completed with the germline J gene. J is TRBJ2-7 and V is TRBV20-1, with TRBD2 identical over 9 bases. This CDR3 is 14 amino acids long. Trimming removed 6 bases from V and 3 bases from J; junction bases left unmatched: 9. CDR1 and CDR2 from the germline V gene are DFQATT and SNEGSKA (reference sequence). CDR3 DNA, as far as it was read: TGCAGTGCCGCCCCAACTAGCGGGTTCTACGAG. Amino acid sequence: CSAAPTSGFYE. The complete CDR3 protein is CSAAPTSGFYEQYF.

A word on this clone: The read terminates 3 residues before the CDR3 end, so the remaining end is supplied by the germline J gene. The chain is built from TRBV7-9 and TRBJ1-2, with a tentative D call TRBD1 (5 bases). The CDR3 runs 11 residues. Germline values: CDR1 SEHNR, CDR2 FQNEAQ (reference sequence). The CDR3 reads CASSLTDTYTF. CDR3 bases read: TGTGCCAGCAGCCTGACAGATACC.

As regards this clone: The CDR3 goes on 3 residues after the read ends, and that part is filled in from the germline J gene. The rearrangement joins TRBV2 to TRBJ2-7, with unresolved D. V shed 4 bases and J shed 4 bases, with 2 bases lying between them. This CDR3 is built from 10 residues. CDR1 and CDR2 from the germline V gene are SNHLY and FYNNEI. The covered CDR3 bases are TGTGCCAGCAGTGTATACGAG. Residues: CASSVYE. The entire CDR3 is CASSVYEQYF. The variable domain in full, with the rest retrieved from reference TRBV2 and TRBJ2-7, is EPEVTQTPSHQVTQMGQEVILRCVPISNHLYFYWYRQILGQKVEFLVSFYNNEISEKSEIFDDQFSVERPDGSNFTLKIRSTKLEDSAMYFCASSVYEQYFGPGTRLTVT.

Concerning this clone itself: The CDR3 goes on 3 residues after the read ends, and that part is filled in from the germline J gene. This chain uses TRBV7-2 with TRBJ2-7; D gene uncertain. The CDR3 spans 14 residues. Trimming took 1 base from V and 4 from J, leaving 11 bases between them. CDR1 and CDR2 (germline): SGHTA, FQGNSA. The DNA read from the CDR3 is TGTGCCAGCAGCTTAGAGCGACGCCATTACGAG. Its protein is CASSLERRHYE. The complete CDR3 protein is CASSLERRHYEQYF.

This clone registers medium-sized by frequency. The read ends 3 residues shy of where the CDR3 ends; the end is completed using the germline J gene. The chain is built from TRBV18 and TRBJ1-4, with D possibly matching TRBD1 (5 bases). CDR1 KGHSH and CDR2 LQKENI come from the germline V gene. Trimming took off 0 bases at V and 6 bases at J, with 11 bases between the two ends. This CDR3 comprises 15 residues. The CDR3 protein is CASSPPNQGDEKLFF. The DNA read from the CDR3 is TGTGCCAGCTCACCACCTAACCAGGGTGATGAAAAA.

A note on this clone: The CDR3 goes on 3 residues after the read ends, and that part is filled in from the germline J gene. The chain has TRBV2 and TRBJ2-2; the match to TRBD1 covers 7 bases. Germline V CDR1 and CDR2: SNHLY, FYNNEI. The CDR3 totals 15 residues. V dropped 6 bases and J dropped 5; count of bases not matched to a gene: 9. Here the CDR3 reads CASRYRGGKTGELFF. CDR3 DNA, as far as it was read: TGTGCCAGCAGATACAGGGGTGGGAAGACCGGGGAG.

Remarks on this clone: The sequence runs out 3 residues before the end of the CDR3; the remainder is reconstructed from the germline J gene. V is TRBV7-6 and J is TRBJ2-3, with D possibly being TRBD1 (6 bases). Germline lookup yields CDR1 SGHVS and CDR2 FNYEAQ. This CDR3 is built from 15 residues. The CDR3 protein is CASSPAAGRGQPQYF. The DNA read from the CDR3 is TGTGCCAGCAGCCCCGCCGCAGGCAGGGGTCAGCCG. Filled out from reference TRBV7-6 and TRBJ2-3, the complete variable domain reads GAGVSQSPRYKVTKRGQDVALRCDPISGHVSLYWYRQALGQGPEFLTYFNYEAQQDKSGLPNDRFSAERPEGSISTLTIQRTEQRDSAMYRCASSPAAGRGQPQYFGPGTRLTVL.

As for this clone: The sequenced fragment ends 3 residues before the CDR3 boundary, so the rest is inferred from the germline J gene. This chain joins TRBV20-1 and TRBJ2-1; perhaps TRBD2 as D (5 bases). The germline V gene encodes CDR1 DFQATT and CDR2 SNEGSKA (reference sequence). V was shortened by 7 bases and J by 2 bases, with 21 bases between the two germline ends. This CDR3 contains 16 residues. CDR3 region: CSVGGEPKRTYNEQFF. Partial CDR3 DNA: TGCAGTGTCGGTGGGGAGCCTAAGCGGACCTACAATGAG.

With regard to this clone: The observed sequence ends 3 residues before the CDR3 terminus, with the missing tail filled in from the germline J gene. The chain combines TRBV29-1 with TRBJ1-3; D possibly corresponds to TRBD1 (6 bases). CDR3 length: 15 amino acids. Germline CDR1 is SQVTM and CDR2 is ANQGSEA. V lost 7 bases to trimming and J lost 4 bases, with 20 bases between them. This CDR3 reads CSAAEGGGIGNTIYF. The covered CDR3 bases are TGCAGCGCCGCGGAAGGGGGGGGAATAGGAAACACC.

Turning to this clone: The read ends 3 residues shy of where the CDR3 ends; the end is completed using the germline J gene. The V gene is TRBV20-1, the J gene TRBJ2-7; TRBD1 matches 9 bases. Per the germline V gene, CDR1 is DFQATT and CDR2 is SNEGSKA (reference sequence). V dropped 6 bases and J dropped 5; count of bases not matched to a gene: 8. CDR3 size: 13 residues. The CDR3 bases that were read are TGCAGTGCCCCAGGACAGGGGAGCAACGAG. Protein sequence: CSAPGQGSNE. The entire CDR3 sequence reads CSAPGQGSNEQYF.

Comment on this clone: The read is 3 residues too short to cover the CDR3 end, so that end is filled in from the germline J gene. The V call is TRBV2, the J call TRBJ1-2; 9 bases fit TRBD1. The length of the CDR3 is 14 residues. V lost 6 bases to trimming and J lost 6 bases; unmatched junction nucleotides: 8. Germline CDR1 SNHLY, CDR2 FYNNEI. The CDR3 loop reads CASSEGQGINGYTF. Incomplete CDR3 DNA: TGTGCCAGCAGCGAGGGACAGGGAATTAATGGC.

On this clone itself: The read terminates 3 residues before the CDR3 end, so the remaining end is supplied by the germline J gene. The V and J genes are TRBV30 and TRBJ1-1, with D unresolved. Per the germline V gene, CDR1 is GTSNPN and CDR2 is SVGIG (reference sequence). The CDR3 is made up of 12 amino acids. The CDR3 DNA, read in part, is TGTGCCTGGAGTGTAGGGCCCCCTTGG. Translating it yields CAWSVGPPW. The full CDR3 protein is CAWSVGPPWAFF. The full variable domain, with the rest looked up from reference TRBV30 and TRBJ1-1, is SQTIHQWPATLVQPVGSPLSLECTVEGTSNPNLYWYRQAAGRGLQLLFYSVGIGQISSEVPQNLSASRPQDRQFILSSKKLLLSDSGFYLCAWSVGPPWAFFGQGTRLTVV.

As to this clone: The read terminates 3 residues ahead of where the CDR3 ends, so the germline J gene completes it. V gene TRBV7-2 combines with J gene TRBJ1-2; D is unclear. Germline V gene data show CDR1 as SGHTA and CDR2 as FQGNSA. The CDR3 totals 14 residues. The CDR3 is CASSLVAREETYTF. Partial CDR3 DNA: TGTGCCAGCAGCTTAGTGGCTAGAGAAGAGACC. Full variable domain (remainder filled in from reference TRBV7-2 and TRBJ1-2): GAGVSQSPSNKVTEKGKDVELRCDPISGHTALYWYRQSLGQGLEFLIYFQGNSAPDKSGLPSDRFSAERTGGSVSTLTIQRTQQEDSAVYLCASSLVAREETYTFGSGTRLTVV.

With respect to this clone: The missing CDR3 end, 3 residues past where the read stops, is filled in from the germline J gene. The chain uses TRBV28 and TRBJ1-1, with D maybe TRBD1 (6 bases). Germline V gene lookup returns CDR1 MDHEN and CDR2 SYDVKM. The CDR3 consists of 15 residues. With 7 bases removed from V and 2 bases from J, the gap between germline ends came to 17 bases. CDR3 DNA (partial): TGTGCCAGCAAACGGGGCCCGACAGGTAACACTGAA. Translation gives CASKRGPTGNTE. The complete CDR3 reads CASKRGPTGNTEAFF.

As regards this clone: The sequenced fragment ends 3 residues before the CDR3 boundary, so the rest is inferred from the germline J gene. J is TRBJ2-1 and V is TRBV5-6, with 8 nucleotides matching TRBD2. The V gene's germline CDR1 is SGHDT and CDR2 YYEEEE. There are 13 residues in the CDR3. Trimming at V came to 4 bases and at J to 4 bases, leaving 1 base not matched to a gene. The part of the CDR3 DNA that was read is TGTGCCAGCAGCACTAGCGGTTACAATGAG. It codes for CASSTSGYNE. The whole CDR3 protein is CASSTSGYNEQFF.

Comments on this clone: The read comes to an end 3 residues before the CDR3 does, leaving the germline J gene to fill in the end. V usage is TRBV30 and J usage is TRBJ1-2; a possible D gene is TRBD1 (6 bases). The CDR3 is 15 residues long. The V end was cut by 4 bases, the J end by 1 base, with 16 bases between. Germline V gene lookup returns CDR1 GTSNPN and CDR2 SVGIG (reference sequence). The CDR3 loop is CAWKPRTAYNYGYTF. The CDR3 bases that were read are TGTGCCTGGAAACCCCGGACAGCTTATAACTATGGC.